A single sample is the source of the 17 T cell receptor beta chains below, sequenced in a study of blood T cell repertoires in COVID-19 (TCRdb year 2020). Libraries were constructed by the immunoSEQ multiplex PCR assay. TCRdb provides this immuneACCESS table in a form limited to in-frame rearrangements. Some clones are lacking; in checked studies, under half of them reflect an unresolved V gene, and why the rest are absent is not known. The sample profile shows roughly 200,000 clones; more than 80% of them were found once. Jointly, the top ten make up around 6.2% of the sample. Sequencing used PBMCs or T cells enriched from blood (not recorded which). These receptor sequences come from a man between 35 and 55 years old who had recovered from COVID-19.

In this sample, this clone turned up a few times. This chain joins TRBV7-9 and TRBJ1-2; 8 nucleotides agree with TRBD1. Germline V gene sequence: CDR1 SEHNR, CDR2 FQNEAQ (reference sequence). V lost 5 bases to trimming and J lost 7 bases; unmatched junction nucleotides: 9. The CDR3 totals 14 residues. As DNA, the CDR3 is TGTGCCAGCAGCCATGGACAGGGACAAAGTGGCTACACCTTC. Translation gives CASSHGQGQSGYTF.

The chain is built from TRBV5-1 and TRBJ2-7; 9 bases fit TRBD1. Germline V lookup: CDR1 SGHRS, CDR2 YFSETQ. With 4 bases clipped from V and 1 base from J, the junction kept 12 bases outside the gene matches. This CDR3 region has 17 residues. The CDR3 coding sequence is TGCGCCAGCAGCCTCTTTGCCGCGGGGACAGGGTCCTACGAGCAGTACTTC. As protein: CASSLFAAGTGSYEQYF.

The rearrangement links TRBV6-5 to TRBJ1-2, with a weak D call TRBD1 (6 bases). Trimming cost V 2 bases and J 7 bases, with 17 bases left between them. CDR1 is MNHEY and CDR2 is SVGAGI in the germline V gene. There are 15 residues in the CDR3. As DNA, the CDR3 is TGTGCCAGCAGTTACGGGGTGGGCAGGGGTAGTGGCTACACCTTC. Translating gives CASSYGVGRGSGYTF.

The V gene is TRBV5-1, the J gene TRBJ1-2; 10 bases align to TRBD1. The germline gives CDR1 SGHRS, CDR2 YFSETQ. The CDR3 length is 16 residues. After removal of 5 bases from V and 2 bases from J, the junction contained 9 bases not matched to a gene. This CDR3 is CASRPGQGSTNYGYTF. The CDR3 coding sequence is TGCGCCAGCAGACCGGGACAGGGGAGTACCAACTATGGCTACACCTTC. Looking up the rest from reference TRBV5-1 and TRBJ1-2 gives the full variable domain: KAGVTQTPRYLIKTRGQQVTLSCSPISGHRSVSWYQQTPGQGLQFLFEYFSETQRNKGNFPGRFSGRQFSNSRSEMNVSTLELGDSALYLCASRPGQGSTNYGYTFGSGTRLTVV.

V and J are TRBV5-6 and TRBJ1-4, with unresolved D. The CDR3 runs to 17 residues. CDR1 is SGHDT and CDR2 is YYEEEE in the germline V gene. V was trimmed by 0 bases and J by 0 bases, leaving 12 bases between them. CDR3 nucleotides: TGTGCCAGCAGCTTGGTGAACCTACCTTCAACTAATGAAAAACTGTTTTTT. Translation gives CASSLVNLPSTNEKLFF.

The V and J genes are TRBV5-1 and TRBJ1-3, with D perhaps matching TRBD1 (5 bases). Germline-derived CDR1 and CDR2 are SGHRS and YFSETQ. The CDR3 runs to 16 residues. Trimming removed 7 bases from V and 0 bases from J, with 17 bases in between. The CDR3 reads CASGHDSPFSGNTIYF. DNA for the CDR3: TGCGCCAGCGGACACGACAGTCCATTCTCTGGAAACACCATATATTTT.

This chain uses TRBV9 with TRBJ1-6; TRBD1 matches at 9 bases. J lost 10 bases, V lost 3 bases, and 5 bases had no gene match. The CDR3 totals 14 residues. Germline V CDR1 and CDR2: SGDLS, YYNGEE. The CDR3 nucleotides are TGTGCCAGCAGCGGGGGACAGGGTAGATCACCCCTCCACTTT. Translating it yields CASSGGQGRSPLHF.

V is TRBV5-1 and J is TRBJ1-3; D is undetermined. Trimming left V 7 bases short and J 1 base short, with 18 bases between. The germline CDR1 and CDR2 sequences are SGHRS and YFSETQ. CDR3 length: 16 residues. The DNA for the CDR3 is TGCGCCAGCCGCCCGACCCAGACACCTTCTGGAAACACCATATATTTT. Translating gives CASRPTQTPSGNTIYF. The whole variable domain, filled in from reference TRBV5-1 and TRBJ1-3, reads KAGVTQTPRYLIKTRGQQVTLSCSPISGHRSVSWYQQTPGQGLQFLFEYFSETQRNKGNFPGRFSGRQFSNSRSEMNVSTLELGDSALYLCASRPTQTPSGNTIYFGEGSWLTVV.

The chain carries TRBV24-1 and TRBJ1-1, with a weak D call TRBD1 (6 bases). Germline V gives CDR1 KGHDR, CDR2 SFDVKD. This CDR3 is built from 13 residues. The V end was cut by 7 bases, the J end by 1 base, with 9 bases between. The CDR3 spells CATRTGRNTEAFF. CDR3 DNA: TGTGCCACCAGAACAGGGCGGAACACTGAAGCTTTCTTT.

This clone was seen only a few times. The CDR3 sequence: CASSPSRSYNQPQHF. The DNA of the CDR3 is TGTGCCAGCAGTCCCTCCCGGTCGTACAATCAGCCCCAGCATTTT. This chain joins TRBV6-5 and TRBJ1-5; D unresolved. The V gene's germline CDR1 is MNHEY and CDR2 SVGAGI. The V end was cut by 5 bases, the J end by 3 bases, with 14 bases between. The CDR3 consists of 15 residues.

This chain uses TRBV5-8 with TRBJ1-5; D unclear. Trimming stripped 3 bases from V and 3 bases from J, with 16 bases between. CDR1 SGHTS and CDR2 YDEGEE come from the germline V gene. The CDR3 spans 16 residues. The CDR3 region is CASSSGEAGINQPQHF. The CDR3 region has the DNA TGTGCCAGCAGCTCCGGGGAGGCGGGGATCAATCAGCCCCAGCATTTT.

On this clone itself: An end of the junction does not agree with germline; a read error may underlie this. The rearrangement joins TRBV7-7 to TRBJ2-7, with 8 nucleotides matching TRBD2. This CDR3 region has 15 residues. In germline, CDR1 is SSHAT, CDR2 FNYEAQ (reference sequence). The CDR3 nucleotides read TGTGCTAGCAGCCTAACTAGCGGCCCTCCCTACGAGCAGTACTTC. Translated, it gives CASSLTSGPPYEQYF. Full variable domain (outside the CDR3, taken from reference TRBV7-7 and TRBJ2-7): GAGVSQSPRYKVTKRGQDVTLRCDPISSHATLYWYQQALGQGPEFLTYFNYEAQPDKSGLPSDRFSAERPEGSISTLTIQRTEQRDSAMYRCASSLTSGPPYEQYFGPGTRLTVT.

V gene TRBV5-1 combines with J gene TRBJ1-1; D possibly corresponds to TRBD1 (5 bases). The CDR3 runs to 14 residues. Per the germline V gene, CDR1 is SGHRS and CDR2 is YFSETQ. V was trimmed by 2 bases and J by 1 base, leaving 9 bases between them. The CDR3 nucleotides read TGCGCCAGCAGCTTACGACAGCCGAACACTGAAGCTTTCTTT. Its protein product is CASSLRQPNTEAFF.

V gene TRBV9 combines with J gene TRBJ2-2, with a tentative D call TRBD1 (6 bases). The V gene's germline CDR1 is SGDLS and CDR2 YYNGEE. V lost 3 bases and J lost 3, with 9 bases in between. The CDR3 spans 14 residues. CDR3 DNA: TGTGCCAGCAGCGGGGACACCCACACCGGGGAGCTGTTTTTT. It yields the protein CASSGDTHTGELFF.

The chain couples TRBV5-1 to TRBJ1-1; D is unclear. Deletions cut 4 bases from V and 0 bases from J, with 7 bases between. From germline, CDR1 is SGHRS and CDR2 YFSETQ. The CDR3 has 13 amino acids. The CDR3 DNA reads TGCGCCAGCAGCCCCCAGTTGAACACTGAAGCTTTCTTT. As protein: CASSPQLNTEAFF.

The J gene is TRBJ1-5, the V gene TRBV21-1; the DNA was not compared with TRBD1, the D call given in the table. TRBV21-1 is recorded as a pseudogene. This CDR3 has 15 amino acids. The DNA of the CDR3 is TGTGCCAGCAGCACACAGGGCGGGAGCAATCAGCCCCAGCATTTT. Its protein is CASSTQGGSNQPQHF.

The chain couples TRBV7-9 to TRBJ2-2; 13 positions match TRBD2. V trimming: 6 bases; J trimming: 6 bases; junction bases outside the gene matches: 7. The CDR3 runs 16 residues. The germline CDR1 and CDR2 sequences are SEHNR and FQNEAQ (reference sequence). The CDR3 nucleotides read TGTGCCAGCAGACGGGGGACTAGCGGGGATCCCGGGGAGCTGTTTTTT. The encoded protein is CASRRGTSGDPGELFF. The variable domain in full, completed from reference TRBV7-9 and TRBJ2-2, reads DTGVSQNPRHKITKRGQNVTFRCDPISEHNRLYWYRQTLGQGPEFLTYFQNEAQLEKSRLLSDRFSAERPKGSFSTLEIQRTEQGDSAMYLCASRRGTSGDPGELFFGEGSRLTVL.